The following is a TCR beta chain sequence with its context. Its antigen remains unidentified. This sample was taken from a study of cytomegalovirus exposure and HLA in healthy donors. Study conclusions and caveats: A few CMV-associated chains were confirmed in vitro to be specific for CMV antigens. The investigators catalogued 164 TCR beta chains as cytomegalovirus-associated. Usually a TCR sequence was rare, but some public TCRs were found in many donors.

Here immunoSEQ multiplex PCR was the method, and the copy in TCRdb shows in-frame clones only, minus some. The sample has some 76,000 clones, about 93% seen once; the top ten hold around 2.1%. From the 120-subject validation cohort, which was separate from the roughly 710-subject first cohort, the donors were drawn. The germline V gene encodes CDR1 SGHDT and CDR2 YYEEEE. The CDR3 spans 13 residues. V was cut by 2 bases and J by 1 base, with 7 bases left in between. Sample: PBMCs. This chain connects TRBV5-6 to TRBJ2-7; D unresolved. The TCR comes from a woman aged 18-29 years in good health and CMV-seronegative. The CDR3 sequence is CASSFGESYEQYF. Written as DNA, the CDR3 is TGTGCCAGCAGCTTCGGAGAGTCCTACGAGCAGTACTTC.